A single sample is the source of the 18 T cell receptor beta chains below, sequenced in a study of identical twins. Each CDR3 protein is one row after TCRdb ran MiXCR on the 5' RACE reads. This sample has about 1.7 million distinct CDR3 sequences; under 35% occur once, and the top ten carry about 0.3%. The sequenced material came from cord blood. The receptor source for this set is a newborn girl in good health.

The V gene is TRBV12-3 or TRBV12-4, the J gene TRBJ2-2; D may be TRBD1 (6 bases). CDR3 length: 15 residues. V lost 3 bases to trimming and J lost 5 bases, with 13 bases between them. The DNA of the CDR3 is TGTGCCAGCAGTTTGAGCGTCCAGGGGACCGGGGAGCTGTTTTTT. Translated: CASSLSVQGTGELFF.

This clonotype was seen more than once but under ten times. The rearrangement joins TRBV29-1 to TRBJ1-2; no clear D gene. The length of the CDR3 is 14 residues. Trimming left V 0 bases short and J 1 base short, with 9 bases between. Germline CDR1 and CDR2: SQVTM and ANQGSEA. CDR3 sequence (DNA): TGCAGCGTTGAAGATCTGAACAGTAACTATGGCTACACCTTC. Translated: CSVEDLNSNYGYTF.

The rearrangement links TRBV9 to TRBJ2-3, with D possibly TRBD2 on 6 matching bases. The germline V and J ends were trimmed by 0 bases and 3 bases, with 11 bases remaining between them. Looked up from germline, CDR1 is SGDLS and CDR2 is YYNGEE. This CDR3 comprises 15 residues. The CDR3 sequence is CASSVDEGRTDTQYF. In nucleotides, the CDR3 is TGTGCCAGCAGCGTAGACGAGGGGAGGACAGATACGCAGTATTTT.

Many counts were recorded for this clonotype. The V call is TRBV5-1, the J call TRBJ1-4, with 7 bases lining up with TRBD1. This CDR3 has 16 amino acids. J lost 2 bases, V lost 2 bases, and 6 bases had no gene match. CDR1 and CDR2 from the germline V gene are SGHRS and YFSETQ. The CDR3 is CASSFGTVKTNEKLFF. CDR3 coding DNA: TGCGCCAGCAGCTTCGGGACAGTCAAGACTAATGAAAAACTGTTTTTT.

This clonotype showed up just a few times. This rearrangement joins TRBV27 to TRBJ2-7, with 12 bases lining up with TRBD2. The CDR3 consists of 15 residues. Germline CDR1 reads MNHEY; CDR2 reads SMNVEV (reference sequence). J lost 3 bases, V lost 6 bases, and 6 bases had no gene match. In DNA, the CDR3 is TGTGCCAGCAGCAAACGGACTAGCGGGGTCTACGAGCAGTACTTC. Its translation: CASSKRTSGVYEQYF.

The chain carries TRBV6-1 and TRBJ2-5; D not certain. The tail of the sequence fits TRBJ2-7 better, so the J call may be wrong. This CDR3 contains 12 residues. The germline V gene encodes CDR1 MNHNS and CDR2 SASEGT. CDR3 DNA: TGTGCCAGCAGTGAATTCTGGTTCGAGCAGTACTTC. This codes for CASSEFWFEQYF.

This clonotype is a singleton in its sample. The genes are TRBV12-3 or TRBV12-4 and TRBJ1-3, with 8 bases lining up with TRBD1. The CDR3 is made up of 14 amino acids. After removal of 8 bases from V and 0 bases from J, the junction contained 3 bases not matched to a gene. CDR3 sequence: CASQTGGSGNTIYF. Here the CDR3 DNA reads TGTGCCAGCCAAACAGGGGGCTCTGGAAACACCATATATTTT.

This chain's CDR3 is CASSQDTGTDTQYF. The CDR3 region has the DNA TGTGCCAGCAGCCAGGACACGGGCACAGATACGCAGTATTTT. The chain recombines TRBV12-3 or TRBV12-4 with TRBJ2-3; a possible D gene is TRBD1 (5 bases). V was pared by 6 bases and J by 1 base, with 11 bases between. The CDR3 loop spans 14 amino acids.

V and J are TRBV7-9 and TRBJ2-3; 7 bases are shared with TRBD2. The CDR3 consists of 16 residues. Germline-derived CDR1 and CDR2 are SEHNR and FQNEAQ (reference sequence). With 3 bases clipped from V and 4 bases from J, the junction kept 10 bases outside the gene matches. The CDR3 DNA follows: TGTGCCAGCAGCTTCCGACCTGGGGGGAGGGCAGATACGCAGTATTTT. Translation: CASSFRPGGRADTQYF.

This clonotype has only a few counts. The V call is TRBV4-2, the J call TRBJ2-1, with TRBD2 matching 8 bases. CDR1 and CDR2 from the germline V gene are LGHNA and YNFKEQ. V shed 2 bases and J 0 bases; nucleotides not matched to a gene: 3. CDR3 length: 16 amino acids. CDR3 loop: CASSQRTSTSYNEQFF. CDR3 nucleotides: TGTGCCAGCAGCCAACGGACTAGCACCTCCTACAATGAGCAGTTCTTC.

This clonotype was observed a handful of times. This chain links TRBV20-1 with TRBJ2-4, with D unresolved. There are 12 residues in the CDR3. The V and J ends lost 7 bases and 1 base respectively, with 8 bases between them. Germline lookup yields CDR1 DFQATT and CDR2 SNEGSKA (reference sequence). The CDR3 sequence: CSVNAAKNIQYF. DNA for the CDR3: TGCAGTGTCAACGCGGCCAAAAACATTCAGTACTTC.

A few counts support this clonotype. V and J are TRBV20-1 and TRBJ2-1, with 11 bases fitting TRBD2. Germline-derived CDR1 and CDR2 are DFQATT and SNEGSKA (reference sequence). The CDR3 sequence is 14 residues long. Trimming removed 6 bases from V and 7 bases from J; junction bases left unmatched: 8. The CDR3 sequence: CSALLAGATNEQFF. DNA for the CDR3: TGCAGTGCCCTACTAGCGGGGGCAACAAATGAGCAGTTCTTC.

The CDR3 DNA reads TGTGCCAGCAGTTACAACGGGCCCTGGGGCATTCAGTACTTC. As protein: CASSYNGPWGIQYF. The chain is built from TRBV6-5 and TRBJ2-4; D is unclear. The V and J ends lost 2 bases and 9 bases respectively, with 14 bases between them. This CDR3 spans 14 amino acids. Germline-derived CDR1 and CDR2 are MNHEY and SVGAGI.

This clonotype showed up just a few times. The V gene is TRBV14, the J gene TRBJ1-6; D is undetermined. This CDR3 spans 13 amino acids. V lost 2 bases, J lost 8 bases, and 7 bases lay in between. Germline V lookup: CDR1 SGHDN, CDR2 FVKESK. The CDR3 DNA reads TGTGCCAGCAGCCAAAGTATTGATTCACCCCTCCACTTT. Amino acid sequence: CASSQSIDSPLHF.

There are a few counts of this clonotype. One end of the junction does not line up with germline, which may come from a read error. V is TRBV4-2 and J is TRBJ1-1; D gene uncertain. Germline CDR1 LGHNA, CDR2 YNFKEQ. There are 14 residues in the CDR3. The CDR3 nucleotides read TGTGCCAGCAGCCAAGAAAGGTTCAACACTGAAGCCTTCTTT. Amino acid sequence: CASSQERFNTEAFF.

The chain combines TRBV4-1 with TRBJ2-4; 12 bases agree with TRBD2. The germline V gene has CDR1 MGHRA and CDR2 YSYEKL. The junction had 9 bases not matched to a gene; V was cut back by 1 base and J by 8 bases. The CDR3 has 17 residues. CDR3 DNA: TGCGCCAGCAGCCAAGGCCTGACTAGCGGGAGAGCGGACATTCAGTACTTC. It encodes CASSQGLTSGRADIQYF.

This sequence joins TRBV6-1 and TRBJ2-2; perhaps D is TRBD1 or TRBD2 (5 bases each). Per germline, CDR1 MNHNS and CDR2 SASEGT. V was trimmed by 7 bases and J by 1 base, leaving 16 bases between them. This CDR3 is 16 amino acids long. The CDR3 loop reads CASTRGAGGNTGELFF. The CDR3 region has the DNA TGTGCCAGCACCAGAGGGGCTGGGGGGAACACCGGGGAGCTGTTTTTT.

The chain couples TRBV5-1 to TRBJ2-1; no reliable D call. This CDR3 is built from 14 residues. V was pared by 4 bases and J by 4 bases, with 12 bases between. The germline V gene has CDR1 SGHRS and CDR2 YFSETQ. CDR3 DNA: TGCGCCAGCAGCCCGACGGTGGGGTACAATGAGCAGTTCTTC. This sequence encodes CASSPTVGYNEQFF.